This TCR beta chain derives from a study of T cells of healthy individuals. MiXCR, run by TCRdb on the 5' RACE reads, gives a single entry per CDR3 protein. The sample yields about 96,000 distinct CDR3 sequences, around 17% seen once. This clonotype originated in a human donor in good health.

The CDR3 sequence: CSVPGRGRASGELFF. The CDR3 DNA reads TGCAGCGTCCCCGGGCGCGGGAGGGCCTCCGGGGAGCTGTTTTTT. V and J are TRBV29-1 and TRBJ2-2, with TRBD2 identical over 9 bases. Germline CDR1 reads SQVTM; CDR2 reads ANQGSEA. J gave up 6 bases and V 6 bases, and 11 bases lay outside the gene matches. The CDR3 is made up of 15 amino acids.